This T cell receptor beta chain is from a study of OX40 agonist ivuxolimab in advanced cancers. For the wider study: Ivuxolimab, which targeted the costimulatory receptor OX40 (CD134), was an agonistic, fully human IgG2 monoclonal antibody. Intravenous ivuxolimab was administered to patients every 2 weeks at six dose levels: 0.01, 0.1, 0.3, 1.5, 3 and 10 mg/kg. Of the approximately 50 dose-escalation patients, hepatocellular carcinoma was present in some 19, melanoma in around 15, renal cell carcinoma in 9 and head and neck cancer in 9. The dose-escalation cohort was about 83% male with a mean age of roughly 60 years, ranging from roughly 20 to 80. Patients were allowed to have had prior anti-PD-1, anti-PD-L1 or anti-CTLA-4 therapy, and 30% to 40% of the dose-escalation patients had previously received checkpoint inhibitors. Three dose-escalation patients achieved partial responses, one with hepatocellular carcinoma and two with cutaneous melanoma. Peripheral TCRbeta sequencing aimed to test whether ivuxolimab altered TCR sequence diversity and caused clonal T-cell expansion. The paper covers the monotherapy dose-escalation part of the phase I ivuxolimab trial, which included N ≈ 54 patients. On the study overall, not on this receptor specifically: After ivuxolimab, more expanded clones were found on average in CD8+ T cells than in CD4+ T cells. In the 0.1-3.0 mg/kg groups, partial responders were among the patients with the lowest normalized peripheral clonal expansion, particularly in CD8+ T cells. At doses of 0.1 to 3.0 mg/kg, clonal expansion of both CD4+ and CD8+ blood T cells was observed from baseline to week 6. Low levels of normalized T-cell clonal expansion were also shown by some nonresponding patients. The antigen specificity of the peripheral T cells that underwent clonal expansion was not determined.

CDR1 and CDR2, per the germline V gene, are SGHVS and FNYEAQ. A distance of 20 bases separates the germline ends of V and J, which lose 3 bases and 8 bases respectively. The CDR3 has 16 amino acids, counting the end cysteine and phenylalanine. This entry keeps only the CDR3 DNA: 48 bases, framed from base 1. About this clone itself: What this receptor recognizes is not known. No base quality values were provided; no much bigger clone lies one nucleotide off.

For sequencing of the TCRbeta CDR3 region, genomic DNA was extracted from the sorted cells. The immunoSEQ Assay was used to sequence the TCRbeta CDR3 regions. As stored in TCRdb, this immuneACCESS dataset retains in-frame rearrangements with V and J assigned. A fraction of the clones does not appear; measured against another copy, unresolved V genes explain less than half of the discrepancy, and the remainder lacks a known reason. The table for this sample lists approximately 58,000 clones; 85% to 95% of them were counted only once. The top ten hold about 0.46% of the sample. The trial excluded patients who had a history of autoimmune disease or were on systemic immunosuppression. Peripheral blood for TCR sequencing was collected from all dose cohorts at baseline, on cycle 4 day 1, and on cycle 7 day 1. The samples were taken from a phase I, first-in-human, multicenter, open-label dose-escalation trial of ivuxolimab. Adults with locally advanced or metastatic head and neck squamous cell, hepatocellular, melanoma or renal cell carcinoma were enrolled in the trial. Before TCR sequencing, CD4+ T cells and CD8+ T cells from peripheral blood were sorted into separate populations.

This sequence was found in an adult with an advanced solid tumor such as melanoma, head and neck, liver or kidney cancer. This material consisted of CD4+ or CD8+ T cells sorted from blood, taken in a trial of the OX40 agonist ivuxolimab. The chain uses TRBV7-6 and TRBJ2-1; the D call is tentative, TRBD1 or TRBD2, as each matches 5 bases. The DNA is as follows: TGTGCCAGCAGCTTGGGGGACCTGGGGAATGGTGATGAGCAGTTCTTC. The encoded protein is CASSLGDLGNGDEQFF.